In this sample, the clone carrying this T cell receptor (beta chain) turned up a few times. Antigen unknown. The entry originates in a study of spatial heterogeneity in lung cancer. Study at large: The study consistently detected more beta-chain than alpha-chain sequences. Study conclusions and caveats: The number of expanded tumor alpha and beta chains correlated with mutation number.

TCRdb called the 5' RACE reads again in MiXCR, with one record for every CDR3 protein. The table lists fewer than 15,000 distinct CDR3 sequences, 2.5% to 3.5% of them singletons. Germline CDR1 SGHVS, CDR2 FQNEAQ. The V and J ends lost 8 bases and 1 base respectively, with 17 bases between them. The CDR3 length is 15 residues. Time point indicated: sample taken at primary tumor resection. There were 72 donors, all of them untreated patients with early-stage non-small cell lung cancer. From tumor, nontumor lung or frozen PBMC, whole RNA was taken unsorted for sequencing. This clonotype was sampled from a male donor with early-stage non-small cell lung cancer. Source: lung tumor tissue, taken at surgery. This chain links TRBV7-8 with TRBJ2-5; tentative D call: TRBD2 (6 bases). The CDR3 nucleotides are TGTGCCAGCGGATTGGGCGGGGCCCTCCAAGAGACCCAGTACTTC. Residues: CASGLGGALQETQYF.